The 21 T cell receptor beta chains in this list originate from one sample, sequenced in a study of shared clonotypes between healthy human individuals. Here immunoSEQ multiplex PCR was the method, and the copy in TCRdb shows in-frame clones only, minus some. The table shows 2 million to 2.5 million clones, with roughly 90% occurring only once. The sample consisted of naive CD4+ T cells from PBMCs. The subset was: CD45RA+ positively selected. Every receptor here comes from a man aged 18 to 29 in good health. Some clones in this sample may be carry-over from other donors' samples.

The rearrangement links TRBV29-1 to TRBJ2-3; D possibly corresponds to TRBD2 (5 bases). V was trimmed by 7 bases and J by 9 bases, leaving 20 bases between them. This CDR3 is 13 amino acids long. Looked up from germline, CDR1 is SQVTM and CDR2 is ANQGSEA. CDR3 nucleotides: TGCAGCGCTGCCCGTGAGGGTAAGGGAACGCAGTATTTT. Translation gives CSAAREGKGTQYF.

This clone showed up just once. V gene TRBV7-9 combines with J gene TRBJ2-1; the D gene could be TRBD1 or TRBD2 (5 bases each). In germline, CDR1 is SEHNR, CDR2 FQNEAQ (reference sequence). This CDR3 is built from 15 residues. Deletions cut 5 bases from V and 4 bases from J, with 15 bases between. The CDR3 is CASSAPGPIYNEQFF. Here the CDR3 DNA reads TGTGCCAGCAGCGCCCCGGGGCCTATTTACAATGAGCAGTTCTTC.

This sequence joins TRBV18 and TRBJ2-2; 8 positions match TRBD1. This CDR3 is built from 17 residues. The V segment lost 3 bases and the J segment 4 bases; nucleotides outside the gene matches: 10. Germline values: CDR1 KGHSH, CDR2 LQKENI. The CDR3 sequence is CASSPVFRGLGTGELFF. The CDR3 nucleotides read TGTGCCAGCTCACCTGTGTTCAGGGGGCTAGGCACCGGGGAGCTGTTTTTT.

CDR3 in amino acids: CSVTPTGTVEEKLFF. The CDR3 DNA is TGCAGCGTGACCCCAACCGGGACAGTCGAGGAAAAACTGTTTTTT. The chain uses TRBV29-1 and TRBJ1-4, with 7 bases identical to TRBD1. This CDR3 has 15 residues. CDR1 and CDR2 (germline): SQVTM, ANQGSEA. After removal of 6 bases from V and 8 bases from J, the junction contained 15 bases not matched to a gene. Filled out from reference TRBV29-1 and TRBJ1-4, the complete variable domain reads SAVISQKPSRDICQRGTSLTIQCQVDSQVTMMFWYRQQPGQSLTLIATANQGSEATYESGFVIDKFPISRPNLTFSTLTVSNMSPEDSSIYLCSVTPTGTVEEKLFFGSGTQLSVL.

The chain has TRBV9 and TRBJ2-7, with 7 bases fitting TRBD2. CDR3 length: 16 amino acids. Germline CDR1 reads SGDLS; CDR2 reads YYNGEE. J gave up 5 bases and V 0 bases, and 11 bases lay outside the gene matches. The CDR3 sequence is CASSVDLVAGVNEQYF. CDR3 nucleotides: TGTGCCAGCAGCGTAGACCTAGTGGCGGGAGTAAACGAGCAGTACTTC.

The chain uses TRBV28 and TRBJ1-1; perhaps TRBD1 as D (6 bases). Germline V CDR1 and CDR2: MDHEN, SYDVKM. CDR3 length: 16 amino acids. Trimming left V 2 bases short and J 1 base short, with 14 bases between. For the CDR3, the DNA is TGTGCCAGCAGTTTAGCCCCAGGGGTTGGGAACACTGAAGCTTTCTTT. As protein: CASSLAPGVGNTEAFF.

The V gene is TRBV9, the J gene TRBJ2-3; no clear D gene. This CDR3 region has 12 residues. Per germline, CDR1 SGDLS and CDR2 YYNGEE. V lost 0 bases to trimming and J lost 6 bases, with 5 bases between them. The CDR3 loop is CASSVARDTQYF. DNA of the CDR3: TGTGCCAGCAGCGTAGCTCGGGATACGCAGTATTTT.

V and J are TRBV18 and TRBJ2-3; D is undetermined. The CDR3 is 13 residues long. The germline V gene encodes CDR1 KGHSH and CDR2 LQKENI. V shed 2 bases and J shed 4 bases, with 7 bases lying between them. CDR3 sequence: CASSPILADTQYF. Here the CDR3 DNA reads TGTGCCAGCTCACCAATCCTAGCAGATACGCAGTATTTT.

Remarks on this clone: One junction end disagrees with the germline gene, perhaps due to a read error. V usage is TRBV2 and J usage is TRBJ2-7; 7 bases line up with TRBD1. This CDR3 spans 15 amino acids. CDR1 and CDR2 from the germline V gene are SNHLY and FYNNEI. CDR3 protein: CTSRQDRLGYYEQYF. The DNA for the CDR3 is TGTACCAGCAGGCAGGACAGGCTCGGGTACTACGAGCAGTACTTC.

The CDR3 DNA reads as TGTGCCAGCTCCCGGCGGGCAGGTCAGTACGAGCAGTACTTC. Protein product: CASSRRAGQYEQYF. This chain joins TRBV6-5 and TRBJ2-7; D possibly corresponds to TRBD2 (5 bases). Germline CDR1 is MNHEY and CDR2 is SVGAGI. The CDR3 contains 14 residues. V shed 8 bases and J shed 4 bases, with 18 bases lying between them.

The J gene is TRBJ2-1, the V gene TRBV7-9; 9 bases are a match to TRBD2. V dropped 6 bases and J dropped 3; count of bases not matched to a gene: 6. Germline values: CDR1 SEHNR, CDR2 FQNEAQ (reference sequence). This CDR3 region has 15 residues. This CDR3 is CASRTLAGSYNEQFF. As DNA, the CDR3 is TGTGCCAGCAGGACCCTAGCGGGAAGCTACAATGAGCAGTTCTTC.

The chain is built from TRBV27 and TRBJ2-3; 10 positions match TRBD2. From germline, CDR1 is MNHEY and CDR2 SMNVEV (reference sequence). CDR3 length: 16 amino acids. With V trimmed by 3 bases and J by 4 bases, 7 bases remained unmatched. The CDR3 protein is CASSFQGLASADTQYF. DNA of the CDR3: TGTGCCAGCAGTTTCCAGGGACTAGCGAGTGCAGATACGCAGTATTTT.

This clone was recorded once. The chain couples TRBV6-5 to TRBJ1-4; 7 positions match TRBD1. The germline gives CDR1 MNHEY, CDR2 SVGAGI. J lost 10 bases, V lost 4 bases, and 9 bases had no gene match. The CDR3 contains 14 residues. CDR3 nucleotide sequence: TGTGCCAGCAGTTCGAGACAGGGTTCTGTAAAACTGTTTTTT. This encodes CASSSRQGSVKLFF.

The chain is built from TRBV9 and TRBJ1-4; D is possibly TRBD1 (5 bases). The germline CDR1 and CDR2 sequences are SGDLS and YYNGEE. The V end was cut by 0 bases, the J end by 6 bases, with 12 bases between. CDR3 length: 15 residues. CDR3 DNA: TGTGCCAGCAGCGTAGAAGGCGGGGGGGATGAAAAACTGTTTTTT. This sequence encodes CASSVEGGGDEKLFF.

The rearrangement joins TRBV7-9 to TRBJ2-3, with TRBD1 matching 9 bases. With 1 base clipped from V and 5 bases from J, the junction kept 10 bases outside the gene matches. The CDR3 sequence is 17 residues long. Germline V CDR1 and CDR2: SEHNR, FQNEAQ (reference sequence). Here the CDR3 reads CASSLGPGTGYLDTQYF. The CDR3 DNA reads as TGTGCCAGCAGCTTAGGCCCCGGGACAGGGTATCTAGATACGCAGTATTTT. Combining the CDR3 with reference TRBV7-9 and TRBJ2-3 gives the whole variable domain DTGVSQNPRHKITKRGQNVTFRCDPISEHNRLYWYRQTLGQGPEFLTYFQNEAQLEKSRLLSDRFSAERPKGSFSTLEIQRTEQGDSAMYLCASSLGPGTGYLDTQYFGPGTRLTVL.

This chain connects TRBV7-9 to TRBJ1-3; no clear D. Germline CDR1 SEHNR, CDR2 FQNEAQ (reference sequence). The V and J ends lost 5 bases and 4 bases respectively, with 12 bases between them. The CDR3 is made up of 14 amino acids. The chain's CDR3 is CASSTTDLGNTIYF. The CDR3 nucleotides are TGTGCCAGCAGCACAACGGACCTGGGAAACACCATATATTTT.

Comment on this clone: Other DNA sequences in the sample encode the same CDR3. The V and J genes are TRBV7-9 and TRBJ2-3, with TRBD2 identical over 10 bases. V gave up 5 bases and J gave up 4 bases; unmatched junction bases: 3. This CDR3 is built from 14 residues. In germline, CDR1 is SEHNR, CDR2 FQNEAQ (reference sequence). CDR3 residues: CASSPGTSADTQYF. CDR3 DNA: TGTGCCAGCAGCCCAGGGACTAGCGCAGATACGCAGTATTTT.

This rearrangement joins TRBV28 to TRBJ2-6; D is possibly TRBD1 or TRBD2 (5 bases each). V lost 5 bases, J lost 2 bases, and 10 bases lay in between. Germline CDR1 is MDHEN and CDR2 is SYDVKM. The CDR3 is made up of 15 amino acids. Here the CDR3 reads CASSPLGAGANVLTF. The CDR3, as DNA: TGTGCCAGCAGTCCCCTGGGGGCTGGGGCCAACGTCCTGACTTTC.

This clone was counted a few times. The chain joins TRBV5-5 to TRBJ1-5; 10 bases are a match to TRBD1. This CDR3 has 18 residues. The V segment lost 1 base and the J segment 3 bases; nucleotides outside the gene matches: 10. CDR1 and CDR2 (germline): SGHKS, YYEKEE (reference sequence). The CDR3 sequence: CASSLLVSGQGSNQPQHF. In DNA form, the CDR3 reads TGTGCCAGCAGCTTGTTGGTCTCGGGACAGGGGTCCAATCAGCCCCAGCATTTT.

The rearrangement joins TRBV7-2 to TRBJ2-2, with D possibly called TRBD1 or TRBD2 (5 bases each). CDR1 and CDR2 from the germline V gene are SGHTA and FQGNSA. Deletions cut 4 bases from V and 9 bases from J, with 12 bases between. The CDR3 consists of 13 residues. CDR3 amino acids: CASSSGTWRELFF. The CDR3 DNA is TGTGCCAGCAGCTCCGGGACGTGGAGGGAGCTGTTTTTT.

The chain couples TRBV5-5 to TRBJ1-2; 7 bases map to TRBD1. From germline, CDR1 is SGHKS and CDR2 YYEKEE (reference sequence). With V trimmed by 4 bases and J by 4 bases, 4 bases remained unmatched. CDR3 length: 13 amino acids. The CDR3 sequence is CASSQGVGYGYTF. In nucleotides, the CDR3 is TGTGCCAGCAGCCAGGGGGTAGGCTATGGCTACACCTTC.